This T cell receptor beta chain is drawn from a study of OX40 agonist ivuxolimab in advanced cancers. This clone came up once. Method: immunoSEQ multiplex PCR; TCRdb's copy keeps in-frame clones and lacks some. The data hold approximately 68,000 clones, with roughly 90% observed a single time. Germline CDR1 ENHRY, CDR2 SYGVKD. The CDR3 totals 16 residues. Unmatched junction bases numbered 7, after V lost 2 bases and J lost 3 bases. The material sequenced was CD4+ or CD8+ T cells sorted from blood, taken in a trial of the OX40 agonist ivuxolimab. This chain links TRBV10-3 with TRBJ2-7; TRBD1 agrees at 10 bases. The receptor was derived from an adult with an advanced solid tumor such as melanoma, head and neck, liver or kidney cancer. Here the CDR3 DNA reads TGTGCCATCAGTGAGGGCGGGACAGGGGCTTACTACGAGCAGTACTTC. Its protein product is CAISEGGTGAYYEQYF.